This TCR beta chain derives from a study of blood T cell repertoires in COVID-19 (dated by TCRdb to about 2020). With regard to the full study: Samples covering the acute and convalescent phases of COVID-19 were provided by collaborators in the United States, Italy and Spain. The prospective study material was composed of cDNA or gDNA derived from T cells, B-cell-depleted T cells, or PBMCs. Deeply sampled blood TCRbeta repertoires from subjects exposed to, actively infected with, or recovered from COVID-19 were included in the dataset. The repertoires were made available in a free public database intended to serve as a resource for research on the immune response to SARS-CoV-2. Samples were obtained from the ongoing ImmuneRACE study (first 160 participants) and from some 1,300 subjects provided by 6 global collaborators. A de-identified subject ID, COVID-19 status, age in years and sex were almost always included in the sample metadata. Where available, HLA class I and class II types were taken from metadata supplied by the sample provider and were not determined by assay-based typing.

TCRbeta CDR3 regions were amplified from genomic DNA by means of the immunoSEQ Assay, a bias-controlled multiplex PCR. Regarding the original processing steps: Nucleated cell counts per sample were estimated from amplification of reference gene primers within the assay. To quantify the absolute abundance of each unique TCRbeta CDR3 rearrangement, sequence reads were collapsed and filtered. For each sample, productive Simpson clonality was calculated by taking the square root of Simpson's diversity index across productive rearrangements. TCRdb re-hosts the immuneACCESS table, in-frame sequences only. Its copies lack some clones; in the studies checked, an unresolved V gene accounts for under half of them, and the cause for the rest is not known. V and J calls and clone size come straight from that table; D and trimming were deduced from the DNA. In this sample the table shows 200,000 to 250,000 clones, 65% to 85% of which occur a single time. The ten largest clones represent about 1.3% of the sample.

Measured from the cysteine to the phenylalanine, the CDR3 is 16 residues long. The retained sequence is limited to the CDR3, 48 bases, with the frame set at the first base. The germline V end is reduced by 6 bases and the J end by 6 bases; junction bases left unmatched: 7. Reading the germline V gene gives CDR1 MNHEY and CDR2 SVGEGT. This clone was found many times. Its cognate antigen has yet to be identified. Per-base qualities were not stored, and no clone one base away is much larger. One collaborating source in Seattle enrolled patients while the patients were actively infected and followed the patients over time throughout the course of disease. Whole blood was collected in K2EDTA tubes by collaborating institutions according to the institutions' own protocols. For TCRbeta analysis, collaborators shipped samples in one of three forms: frozen whole blood, isolated PBMCs, or DNA extracted from either of those sample types.

Summary of the overall study and its limitations: The quantity of clinical and demographic metadata differed by source and by participant and was supplied without curation.

The chain is assembled from TRBV6-2 or TRBV6-3 and TRBJ2-3; 15 middle bases align to TRBD2. What was sequenced was peripheral blood. The source is a woman aged 25-40 years with COVID-19, enrolled during active disease. CDR3 reads: CASSILGLAGGDTQYF. DNA sequence: TGTGCCAGCAGCATCCTCGGACTAGCGGGGGGGGATACGCAGTATTTT.